This entry lists 2 T cell receptor beta chains sequenced from one sample in a study of PD-1 blockade in classical Hodgkin lymphoma (dated by TCRdb to 2020 to 2021). The sample's time point label, decoded: cycle 4 day 1 (C4D1), after more than five weeks of nivolumab. Every trial patient had relapsed after autologous stem cell transplantation, and cohorts A, B and C differed in prior brentuximab vedotin exposure. The library came from the immunoSEQ multiplex PCR assay. Not all clones reach the TCRdb copy of this immuneACCESS table, which keeps in-frame sequences only. Checked studies attribute under half of the gap to unresolved V genes and leave the rest unexplained. A total of over 60,000 clones appear in this sample, 85% to 95% of them only once. 8% of the sample lies in the top ten. Here the sequenced sample was peripheral blood mononuclear cells (PBMCs), taken before the fourth cycle of nivolumab. Every receptor here comes from a human donor with classical Hodgkin lymphoma.

The gene calls are TRBV27 and TRBJ2-7; D gene uncertain. V was pared by 1 base and J by 6 bases, with 10 bases between. The V gene's germline CDR1 is MNHEY and CDR2 SMNVEV (reference sequence). This CDR3 contains 13 residues. This CDR3 is CASSLYWGLEQYF. CDR3 nucleotide sequence: TGTGCCAGCAGTTTATATTGGGGTCTCGAGCAGTACTTC.

The J gene is TRBJ2-7, the V gene TRBV7-9; TRBD1 might be the D (6 bases). The ends were cut back, 1 base at V and 1 base at J, with 14 bases in the middle. The CDR3 loop spans 16 amino acids. Germline V CDR1 and CDR2: SEHNR, FQNEAQ (reference sequence). DNA for the CDR3: TGTGCCAGCAGCTTAGGGGGGCCGGGTCCTTCCTACGAGCAGTACTTC. Its protein product is CASSLGGPGPSYEQYF.